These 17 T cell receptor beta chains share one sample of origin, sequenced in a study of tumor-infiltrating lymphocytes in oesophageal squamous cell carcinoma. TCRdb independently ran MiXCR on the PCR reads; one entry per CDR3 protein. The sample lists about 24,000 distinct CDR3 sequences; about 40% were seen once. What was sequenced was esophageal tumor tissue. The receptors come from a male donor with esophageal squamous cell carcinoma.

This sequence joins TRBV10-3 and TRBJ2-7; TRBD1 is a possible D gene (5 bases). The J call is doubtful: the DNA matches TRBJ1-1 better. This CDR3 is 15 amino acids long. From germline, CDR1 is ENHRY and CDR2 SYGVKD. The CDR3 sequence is CAIKSRGGVDTEAFF. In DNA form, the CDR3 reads TGTGCCATCAAAAGCCGGGGAGGGGTAGACACTGAAGCTTTCTTT.

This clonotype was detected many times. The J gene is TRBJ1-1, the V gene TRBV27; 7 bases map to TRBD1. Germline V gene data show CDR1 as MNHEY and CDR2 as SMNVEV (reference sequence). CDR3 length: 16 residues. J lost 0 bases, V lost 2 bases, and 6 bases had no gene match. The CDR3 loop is CASSLTTGTLNTEAFF. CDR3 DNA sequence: TGTGCCAGCAGTTTAACGACAGGGACCTTGAACACTGAAGCTTTCTTT.

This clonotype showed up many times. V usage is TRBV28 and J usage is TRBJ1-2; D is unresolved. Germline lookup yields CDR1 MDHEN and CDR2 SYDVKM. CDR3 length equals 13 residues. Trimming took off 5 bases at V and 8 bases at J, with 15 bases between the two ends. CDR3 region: CASSVKPRGGYTF. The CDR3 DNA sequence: TGTGCCAGCAGTGTTAAACCGCGAGGAGGCTACACCTTC.

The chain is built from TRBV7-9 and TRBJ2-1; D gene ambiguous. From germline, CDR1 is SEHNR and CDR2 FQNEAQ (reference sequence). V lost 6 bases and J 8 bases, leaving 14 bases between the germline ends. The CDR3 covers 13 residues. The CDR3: CASRTESWDEQFF. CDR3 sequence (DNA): TGTGCCAGCAGAACCGAAAGCTGGGATGAGCAGTTCTTC.

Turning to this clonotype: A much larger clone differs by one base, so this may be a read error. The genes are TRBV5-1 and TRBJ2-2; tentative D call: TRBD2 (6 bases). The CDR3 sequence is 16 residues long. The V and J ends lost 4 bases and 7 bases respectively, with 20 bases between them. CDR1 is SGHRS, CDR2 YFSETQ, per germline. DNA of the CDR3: TGCGCCAGCAGCGGATCTTTCCGGGGGTTTAGCGGGGAGCTGTTTTTT. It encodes CASSGSFRGFSGELFF.

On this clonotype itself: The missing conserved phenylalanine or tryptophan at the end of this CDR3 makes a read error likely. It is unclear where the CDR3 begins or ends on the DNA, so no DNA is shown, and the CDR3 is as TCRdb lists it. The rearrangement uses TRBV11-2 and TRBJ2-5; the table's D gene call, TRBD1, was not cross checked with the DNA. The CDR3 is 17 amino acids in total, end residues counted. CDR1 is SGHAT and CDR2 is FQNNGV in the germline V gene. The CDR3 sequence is CASSRGDKTNYGYTFGS.

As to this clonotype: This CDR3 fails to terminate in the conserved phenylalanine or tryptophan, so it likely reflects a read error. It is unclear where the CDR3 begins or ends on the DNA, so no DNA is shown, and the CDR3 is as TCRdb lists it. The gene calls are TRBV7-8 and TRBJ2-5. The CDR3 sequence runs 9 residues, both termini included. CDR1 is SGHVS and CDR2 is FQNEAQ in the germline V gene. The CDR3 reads CASSLDRLS.

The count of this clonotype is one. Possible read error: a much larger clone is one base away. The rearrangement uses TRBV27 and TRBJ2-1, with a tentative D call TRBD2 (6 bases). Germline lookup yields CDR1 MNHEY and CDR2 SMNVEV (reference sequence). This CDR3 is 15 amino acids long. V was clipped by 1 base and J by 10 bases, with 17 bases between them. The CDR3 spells CASSLWASARLEQFF. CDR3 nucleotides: TGTGCCAGCAGTTTATGGGCTAGCGCAAGGCTCGAGCAGTTCTTC.

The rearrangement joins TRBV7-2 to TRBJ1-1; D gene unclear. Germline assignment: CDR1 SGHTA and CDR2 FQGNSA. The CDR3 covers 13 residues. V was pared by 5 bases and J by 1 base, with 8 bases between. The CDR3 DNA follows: TGTGCCAGCAGCCCACTCGAGAACACTGAAGCTTTCTTT. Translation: CASSPLENTEAFF. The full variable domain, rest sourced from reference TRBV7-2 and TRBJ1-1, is GAGVSQSPSNKVTEKGKDVELRCDPISGHTALYWYRQSLGQGLEFLIYFQGNSAPDKSGLPSDRFSAERTGGSVSTLTIQRTQQEDSAVYLCASSPLENTEAFFGQGTRLTVV.

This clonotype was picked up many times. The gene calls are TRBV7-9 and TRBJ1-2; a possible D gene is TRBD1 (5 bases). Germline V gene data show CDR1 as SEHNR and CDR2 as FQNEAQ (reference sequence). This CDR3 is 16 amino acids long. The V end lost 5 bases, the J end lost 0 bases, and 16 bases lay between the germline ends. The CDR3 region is CASSQRRDDANYGYTF. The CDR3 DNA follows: TGTGCCAGCAGCCAAAGACGGGACGACGCTAACTATGGCTACACCTTC.

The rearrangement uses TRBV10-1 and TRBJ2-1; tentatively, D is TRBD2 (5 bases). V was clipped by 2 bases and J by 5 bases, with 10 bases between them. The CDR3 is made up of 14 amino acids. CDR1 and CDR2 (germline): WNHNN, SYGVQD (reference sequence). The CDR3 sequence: CASSEIATDNEQFF. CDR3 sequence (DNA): TGCGCCAGCAGTGAGATAGCGACGGACAATGAGCAGTTCTTC.

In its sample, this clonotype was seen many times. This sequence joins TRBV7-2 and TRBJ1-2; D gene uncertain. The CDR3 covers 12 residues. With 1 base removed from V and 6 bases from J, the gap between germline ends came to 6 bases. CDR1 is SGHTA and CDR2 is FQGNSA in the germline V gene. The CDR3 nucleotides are TGTGCCAGCAGCTTAGGCAGTAATGGCTACACCTTC. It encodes CASSLGSNGYTF. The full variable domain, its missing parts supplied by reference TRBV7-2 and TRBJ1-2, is GAGVSQSPSNKVTEKGKDVELRCDPISGHTALYWYRQSLGQGLEFLIYFQGNSAPDKSGLPSDRFSAERTGGSVSTLTIQRTQQEDSAVYLCASSLGSNGYTFGSGTRLTVV.

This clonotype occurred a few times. The CDR3 region is CASSRLPTLAEDGHEQFF. The DNA of the CDR3 is TGTGCCAGCAGCCGCCTCCCAACACTAGCGGAAGACGGCCATGAGCAGTTCTTC. This chain links TRBV7-9 with TRBJ2-1; TRBD2 matches 8 bases. Per the germline V gene, CDR1 is SEHNR and CDR2 is FQNEAQ (reference sequence). The CDR3 spans 18 residues. V lost 5 bases to trimming and J lost 8 bases; unmatched junction nucleotides: 20.

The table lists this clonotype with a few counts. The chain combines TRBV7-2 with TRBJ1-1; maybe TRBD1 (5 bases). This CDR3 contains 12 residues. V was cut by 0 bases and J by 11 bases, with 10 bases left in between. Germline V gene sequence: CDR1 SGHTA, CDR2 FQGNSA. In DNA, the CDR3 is TGTGCCAGCAGCTTAGCGGCGGGGGGGGCTTTCTTT. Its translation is CASSLAAGGAFF.

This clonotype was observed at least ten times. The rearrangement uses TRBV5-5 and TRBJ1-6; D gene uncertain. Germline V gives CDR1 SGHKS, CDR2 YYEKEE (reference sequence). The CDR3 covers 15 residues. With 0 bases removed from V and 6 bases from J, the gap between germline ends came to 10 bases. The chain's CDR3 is CASSLVPGFNSPLHF. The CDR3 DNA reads TGTGCCAGCAGCTTGGTCCCAGGATTTAATTCACCCCTCCACTTT. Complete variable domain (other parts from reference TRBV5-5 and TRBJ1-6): DAGVTQSPTHLIKTRGQQVTLRCSPISGHKSVSWYQQVLGQGPQFIFQYYEKEERGRGNFPDRFSARQFPNYSSELNVNALLLGDSALYLCASSLVPGFNSPLHFGNGTRLTVT.

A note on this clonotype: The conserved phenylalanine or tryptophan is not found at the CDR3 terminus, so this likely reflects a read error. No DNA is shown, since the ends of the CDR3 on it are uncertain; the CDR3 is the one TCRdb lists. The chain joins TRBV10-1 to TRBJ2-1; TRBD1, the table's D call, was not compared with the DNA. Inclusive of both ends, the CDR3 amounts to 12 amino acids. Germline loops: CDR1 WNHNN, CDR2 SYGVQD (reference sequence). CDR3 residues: CASSEFRGRDRD.

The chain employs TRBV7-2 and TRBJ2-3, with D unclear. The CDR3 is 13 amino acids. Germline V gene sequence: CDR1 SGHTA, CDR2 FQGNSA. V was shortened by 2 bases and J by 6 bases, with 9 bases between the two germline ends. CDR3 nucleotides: TGTGCCAGCAGCTTACCGCAAGCGGATACGCAGTATTTT. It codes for CASSLPQADTQYF.